This TCR beta chain was sequenced for a study of human T cells and chemical hapten exposure. Study-wide background: After 6 days, upper back 0.01% DPC patch tests were scored. Cases of alopecia areata, totalis or universalis occurred in a predominantly female patient group.

Germline values: CDR1 SGDLS, CDR2 YYNGEE. This CDR3 comprises 13 residues. Trimming removed 4 bases at V and 7 bases at J, with 15 bases between. As originally analysed: Per-sample TCR counts ranged from roughly 23,224 to 750,000, median roughly 98,000. TCRdb independently ran MiXCR on the RACE reads; one entry per CDR3 protein. The V and J calls follow TCRdb's processing rather than the paper's. Among about 260,000 distinct CDR3 sequences listed, about 9% were seen once. Described time point: pre-sensitization, week 0. Treatment: therapeutic diphenylcyclopropenone sensitization with weekly scalp DPC. The V and J genes are TRBV9 and TRBJ2-7, with D uncertain. The TCR was taken from a woman aged 40-49 years with alopecia areata. Some clones in this sample may be carry-over from other donors' samples. The input for sequencing was whole blood, taken in connection with sensitization to the hapten diphenylcyclopropenone (DPC). CDR3 coding DNA: TGTGCCAGCAGCCGTACCCCGATGGGGGAGCAGTACTTC. Protein sequence: CASSRTPMGEQYF.